Presented here are 20 T cell receptor beta chains from one specimen sequenced in a study of cytomegalovirus exposure and HLA in healthy donors. This table comes from immunoSEQ multiplex PCR, and its TCRdb copy is limited to in-frame clones, with some not included. This table holds over 120,000 clones, over 80% found once. What was sequenced was PBMCs. The origin of the receptors is a woman younger than 45 in good health and CMV-seropositive.

The chain has TRBV5-4 and TRBJ1-1; unclear D gene. Deletions cut 1 base from V and 1 base from J, with 5 bases between. The CDR3 length is 13 residues. Germline V gene lookup returns CDR1 SGHNT and CDR2 YYREEE (reference sequence). The CDR3 DNA follows: TGTGCCAGCAGCTTGACGAGGAACACTGAAGCTTTCTTT. Amino acids: CASSLTRNTEAFF. Full variable domain (missing parts from reference TRBV5-4 and TRBJ1-1): ETGVTQSPTHLIKTRGQQVTLRCSSQSGHNTVSWYQQALGQGPQFIFQYYREEENGRGNFPPRFSGLQFPNYSSELNVNALELDDSALYLCASSLTRNTEAFFGQGTRLTVV.

The chain has TRBV15 and TRBJ1-1, with 7 bases that match TRBD1. The V segment lost 3 bases and the J segment 0 bases; nucleotides outside the gene matches: 10. The germline V gene encodes CDR1 LNHNV and CDR2 YYDKDF (reference sequence). CDR3 length: 17 amino acids. The CDR3 sequence is CATSSDRTGEVNTEAFF. The DNA of the CDR3 is TGTGCCACCAGCAGTGACCGGACAGGAGAGGTGAACACTGAAGCTTTCTTT. The full variable domain, in which reference TRBV15 and TRBJ1-1 provide the parts outside the CDR3, is DAMVIQNPRYQVTQFGKPVTLSCSQTLNHNVMYWYQQKSSQAPKLLFHYYDKDFNNEADTPDNFQSRRPNTSFCFLDIRSPGLGDTAMYLCATSSDRTGEVNTEAFFGQGTRLTVV.

The chain has TRBV9 and TRBJ2-7, with 9 bases aligning to TRBD1. V was clipped by 2 bases and J by 2 bases; unmatched bases: 5. CDR1 is SGDLS and CDR2 is YYNGEE in the germline V gene. The CDR3 is 15 residues long. Written as DNA, the CDR3 is TGTGCCAGCAGCGTGGGACAGGGTCTCCCCTACGAGCAGTACTTC. It encodes CASSVGQGLPYEQYF.

This clone was seen a single time. The chain employs TRBV6-5 and TRBJ1-6; possibly TRBD1 for D (5 bases). This CDR3 is 13 amino acids long. V was clipped by 3 bases and J by 10 bases, with 10 bases between them. Germline assignment: CDR1 MNHEY and CDR2 SVGAGI. CDR3 in amino acids: CASSYDSFSPLHF. Here the CDR3 DNA reads TGTGCCAGCAGTTATGACAGCTTCTCACCCCTCCACTTT.

The chain is built from TRBV5-4 and TRBJ2-5, with D maybe TRBD1 (6 bases). The CDR3 runs 13 residues. In germline, CDR1 is SGHNT, CDR2 YYREEE (reference sequence). V gave up 0 bases and J gave up 13 bases, with 16 bases separating them. The CDR3 spells CASSLVAGDSRYF. CDR3 coding DNA: TGTGCCAGCAGCTTGGTGGCAGGGGATTCACGGTACTTC.

The gene calls are TRBV28 and TRBJ1-2; no definite D call. Trimming pared 2 bases from V and 3 bases from J, leaving 7 bases between. CDR3 length: 13 residues. Germline CDR1 reads MDHEN; CDR2 reads SYDVKM. In nucleotides, the CDR3 is TGTGCCAGCAGTTTACAGGTGTACTATGGCTACACCTTC. Translated, it gives CASSLQVYYGYTF.

CDR3 in amino acids: CASSPRGRLEEVTQYF. CDR3 nucleotides: TGTGCCAGCAGCCCTAGGGGCCGTCTAGAGGAAGTAACCCAGTACTTC. The V and J genes are TRBV7-9 and TRBJ2-5; D is possibly TRBD1 (5 bases). This CDR3 spans 16 amino acids. Trimming cost V 5 bases and J 8 bases, with 24 bases left between them. Germline CDR1 is SEHNR and CDR2 is FQNEAQ (reference sequence). Based on the CDR3 plus reference TRBV7-9 and TRBJ2-5, the full variable domain is DTGVSQNPRHKITKRGQNVTFRCDPISEHNRLYWYRQTLGQGPEFLTYFQNEAQLEKSRLLSDRFSAERPKGSFSTLEIQRTEQGDSAMYLCASSPRGRLEEVTQYFGPGTRLLVL.

The chain joins TRBV11-2 to TRBJ2-7; weak D call: TRBD1 (6 bases). This CDR3 comprises 15 residues. Trimming took off 2 bases at V and 0 bases at J, with 11 bases between the two ends. Germline V gene sequence: CDR1 SGHAT, CDR2 FQNNGV. CDR3 DNA: TGTGCCAGCAGCTTACGGGACACAGTCTCCTACGAGCAGTACTTC. Translating gives CASSLRDTVSYEQYF.

V is TRBV5-6 and J is TRBJ2-3; a possible D gene is TRBD2 (6 bases). Trimming pared 2 bases from V and 3 bases from J, leaving 19 bases between. CDR3 length equals 17 residues. Germline assignment: CDR1 SGHDT and CDR2 YYEEEE. This CDR3 is CASSLTTSPGRTDTQYF. CDR3 coding DNA: TGTGCCAGCAGCTTAACAACTAGCCCCGGAAGGACAGATACGCAGTATTTT.

The J gene is TRBJ1-3, the V gene TRBV4-1, with D possibly TRBD1 on 5 matching bases. CDR3 size: 19 residues. V dropped 4 bases and J dropped 0 bases, with 22 bases sitting between them. Germline lookup yields CDR1 MGHRA and CDR2 YSYEKL. This CDR3 reads CASSPFFTTEPYSGNTIYF. The CDR3 coding sequence is TGCGCCAGCAGCCCTTTTTTCACGACAGAGCCTTACTCTGGAAACACCATATATTTT.

This chain's CDR3 is CASRLGSSYEQYF. Here the CDR3 DNA reads TGTGCCAGCAGACTAGGGAGCTCCTACGAGCAGTACTTC. This rearrangement joins TRBV6-1 to TRBJ2-7; D might be TRBD2 (5 bases). The CDR3 is 13 residues long. In germline, CDR1 is MNHNS, CDR2 SASEGT. Trimming removed 6 bases at V and 0 bases at J, with 9 bases between.

This clone was counted only a few times. The chain employs TRBV11-2 and TRBJ2-2; 8 nucleotides line up with TRBD1. CDR3 length equals 15 residues. Germline assignment: CDR1 SGHAT and CDR2 FQNNGV. V was pared by 5 bases and J by 1 base, with 3 bases of the junction left unmatched. CDR3 DNA sequence: TGTGCCAGCAGCAAAGGACAGGGGAACACCGGGGAGCTGTTTTTT. This codes for CASSKGQGNTGELFF.

This sequence joins TRBV9 and TRBJ2-6, with TRBD1 matching 9 bases. Germline CDR1 and CDR2: SGDLS and YYNGEE. V shed 4 bases, J shed 2 bases, and the junction held 7 bases outside the gene matches. This CDR3 spans 17 amino acids. The CDR3 reads CASSPRDRATGANVLTF. The CDR3, as DNA: TGTGCCAGCAGCCCTCGGGACAGGGCAACTGGGGCCAACGTCCTGACTTTC.

The chain uses TRBV25-1 and TRBJ2-7; D is undetermined. The length of the CDR3 is 11 residues. V lost 5 bases and J 3 bases, leaving 5 bases between the germline ends. The germline V gene encodes CDR1 MGHDK and CDR2 SYGVNS. CDR3 DNA: TGTGCCAGCAGTCCCAACTACGAGCAGTACTTC. This codes for CASSPNYEQYF.

V and J are TRBV7-9 and TRBJ2-5, with D tentatively TRBD1 (6 bases). V lost 0 bases and J lost 4, with 15 bases in between. The CDR3 has 16 amino acids. Germline CDR1 is SEHNR and CDR2 is FQNEAQ (reference sequence). CDR3 bases: TGTGCCAGCAGCTTAGCGCATCTGACAGGAGGAGAGACCCAGTACTTC. Translating it yields CASSLAHLTGGETQYF.

This chain joins TRBV5-1 and TRBJ2-3; 9 nucleotides align to TRBD2. CDR1 is SGHRS, CDR2 YFSETQ, per germline. The CDR3 has 17 amino acids. V was clipped by 1 base and J by 0 bases; unmatched bases: 6. The CDR3 DNA sequence: TGCGCCAGCAGCTTGTCCGCGGGGGGGCCGAGCACAGATACGCAGTATTTT. This sequence encodes CASSLSAGGPSTDTQYF.

The chain carries TRBV7-9 and TRBJ2-1, with unresolved D. The length of the CDR3 is 15 residues. Trimming left V 3 bases short and J 7 bases short, with 16 bases between. The germline V gene has CDR1 SEHNR and CDR2 FQNEAQ (reference sequence). CDR3 sequence reads: CASSFTTIDGNEQFF. CDR3 nucleotide sequence: TGTGCCAGCAGCTTTACCACCATCGACGGGAATGAGCAGTTCTTC.

The chain links TRBV6-6 to TRBJ1-2; 7 nucleotides line up with TRBD1. V was clipped by 5 bases and J by 5 bases; unmatched bases: 5. The CDR3 is 13 residues long. Germline values: CDR1 MNHNY, CDR2 SVGAGI (reference sequence). This CDR3 reads CASSPRQGYGYTF. The CDR3 region has the DNA TGTGCCAGCAGTCCCCGACAGGGTTATGGCTACACCTTC.

This chain joins TRBV6-5 and TRBJ1-2; a weak D match, TRBD1 (6 bases). The CDR3 is made up of 14 amino acids. Germline V gene lookup returns CDR1 MNHEY and CDR2 SVGAGI. Trimming pared 5 bases from V and 4 bases from J, leaving 14 bases between. CDR3 in DNA: TGTGCCAGCAGTGGCGGACAGTGGGGCTATGGCTACACCTTC. Translation gives CASSGGQWGYGYTF.

This clone was picked up a small number of times. V is TRBV19 and J is TRBJ1-2, with D perhaps TRBD1 (5 bases). The V gene's germline CDR1 is LNHDA and CDR2 SQIVND (reference sequence). Deletions cut 4 bases from V and 4 bases from J, with 10 bases between. The CDR3 has 13 residues. CDR3 residues: CASSTLDIYGYTF. DNA for the CDR3: TGTGCCAGTAGTACCCTGGACATCTATGGCTACACCTTC.